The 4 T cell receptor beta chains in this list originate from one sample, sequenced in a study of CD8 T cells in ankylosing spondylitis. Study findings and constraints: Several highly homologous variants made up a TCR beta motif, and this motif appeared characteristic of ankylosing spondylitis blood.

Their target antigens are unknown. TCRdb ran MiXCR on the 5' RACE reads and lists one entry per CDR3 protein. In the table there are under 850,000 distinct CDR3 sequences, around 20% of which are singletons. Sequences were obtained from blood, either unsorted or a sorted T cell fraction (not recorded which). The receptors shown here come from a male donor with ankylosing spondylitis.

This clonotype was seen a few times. CDR3 residues: CAISERTGAGNEQFF. CDR3 coding DNA: TGTGCCATCAGTGAGCGGACAGGGGCTGGCAATGAGCAGTTCTTC. V and J are TRBV10-3 and TRBJ2-1, with TRBD1 matching 9 bases. This CDR3 region has 15 residues. The ends lost 2 bases at V and 6 bases at J; junction bases unmatched: 5. CDR1 is ENHRY and CDR2 is SYGVKD in the germline V gene.

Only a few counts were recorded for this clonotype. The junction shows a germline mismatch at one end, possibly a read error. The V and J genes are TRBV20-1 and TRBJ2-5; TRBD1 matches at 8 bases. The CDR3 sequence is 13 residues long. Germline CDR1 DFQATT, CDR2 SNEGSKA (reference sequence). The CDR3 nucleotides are TGCAGTGCTCGAGAGGACAGGGAAGAGACCCAGTACTTC. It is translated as CSAREDREETQYF.

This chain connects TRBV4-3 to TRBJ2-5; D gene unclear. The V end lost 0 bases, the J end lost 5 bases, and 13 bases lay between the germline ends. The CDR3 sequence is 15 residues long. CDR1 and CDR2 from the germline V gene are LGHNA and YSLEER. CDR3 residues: CASSQDKREGETQYF. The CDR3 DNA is TGCGCCAGCAGCCAAGATAAAAGGGAAGGTGAGACCCAGTACTTC.

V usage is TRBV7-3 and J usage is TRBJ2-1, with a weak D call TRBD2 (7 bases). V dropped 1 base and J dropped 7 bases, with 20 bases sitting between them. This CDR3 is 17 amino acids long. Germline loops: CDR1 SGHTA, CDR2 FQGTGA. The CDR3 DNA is TGTGCCAGCAGCTTAAAGGGAGGGACACCCGCGGCGAATGAGCAGTTCTTC. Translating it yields CASSLKGGTPAANEQFF.